This T cell receptor beta chain was recorded in a study of PD-1 blockade in classical Hodgkin lymphoma. V lost 7 bases, J lost 3 bases, and 15 bases lay in between. The germline gives CDR1 SEHNR, CDR2 FQNEAQ (reference sequence). The CDR3 covers 15 residues. Findings of the study overall: Newly diagnosed patients were reported to exhibit reduced baseline TCR diversity relative to healthy donors. Unlike CD8+ TCR diversity, which did not rise significantly by C4D1, CD4+ TCR diversity did.

About this clone itself: The antigen is unknown.

Generated by immunoSEQ multiplex PCR, the TCRdb table keeps only in-frame clones and is missing some. The sample lists fewer than 35,000 clones, about 80% occurring once. Time point given: cycle 4 day 1 (C4D1), after six to seven weeks of nivolumab. Autologous stem cell transplantation was followed by relapse in every patient, and brentuximab vedotin exposure varied. Purification of CD4+ T cells from thawed PBMCs was performed via magnetic negative selection. The origin of this receptor is a human donor with classical Hodgkin lymphoma. Sample: CD4+ T cells from blood, taken before the fourth cycle of nivolumab. The rearrangement uses TRBV7-9 and TRBJ1-4; no clear D gene. CDR3 bases: TGTGCCAGCACCCTCCTGAACAACCCTAATGAAAAACTGTTTTTT. Translation: CASTLLNNPNEKLFF.